The present T cell receptor (beta chain) was sequenced within a study of identical twins. To note about this clonotype: The antigen is not known.

Template switching added a universal primer site, and cDNA bore unique molecular identifiers. TCRdb redid the calling of the 5' RACE reads with MiXCR, one entry per CDR3 protein. Seen here are approximately 530,000 distinct CDR3 sequences, around 24% observed once, and the top ten hold approximately 0.48%. General observations from the study: Conclusions were drawn cross-sectionally by statistical analysis, without following the same donors. Monozygotic twin pairs showed more out-of-frame TCR alpha sharing than models estimated. Abundant cord blood beta clonotypes carried fewer insertions; memory repertoires showed none.

V was cut by 2 bases and J by 1 base, with 15 bases left in between. The CDR3 extends over 16 amino acids. Germline values: CDR1 SGDLS, CDR2 YYNGEE. The same specimen was also included in a second study, on yellow fever vaccine responses in identical twins.

Sequenced material: CD4+ T cells sorted from blood. This receptor was identified in a woman aged 18-35 years in good health. This chain connects TRBV9 to TRBJ1-1; possible D gene TRBD1, 5 bases. CDR3 coding DNA: TGTGCCAGCAGCGTGGGGTTGGGAGGGGAGAACACTGAAGCTTTCTTT. It specifies CASSVGLGGENTEAFF.